This T cell receptor (beta chain) was sequenced for a study of breast tumors, draining lymph nodes, adjacent tissues. TCRdb fed the multiplex PCR reads into MiXCR, producing one record per CDR3 protein. In the table there are 150,000 to 200,000 distinct CDR3 sequences, roughly 30% of which are singletons. The lymph nodes were axillary draining lymph nodes from breast cancer patients. This clonotype was counted many times. Source material: axillary lymph node tissue. This receptor was identified in a female donor with breast cancer. Some clones in this sample may be carry-over from other donors' samples.

CDR3 sequence: CASSLPGTDSYGYTF. The CDR3, as DNA: TGTGCCAGCAGCTTACCCGGGACAGATTCTTATGGCTACACCTTC. The gene calls are TRBV7-9 and TRBJ1-2; TRBD1 aligns across 7 bases. Unmatched junction bases numbered 8, after V lost 2 bases and J lost 5 bases. From germline, CDR1 is SEHNR and CDR2 FQNEAQ (reference sequence). This CDR3 has 15 residues.